A single sample is the source of the 17 T cell receptor beta chains below, sequenced in a study of human T cells and chemical hapten exposure. TCRdb itself ran the RACE reads through MiXCR, one entry per CDR3 protein. The sample carries over 11,000 distinct CDR3 sequences, about a sixth recorded once. Stated time point: patch test 1, 2 weeks after DPC sensitization. Regarding treatment: therapeutic diphenylcyclopropenone sensitization with weekly scalp DPC. The sequences come from whole blood, collected in connection with sensitization to the hapten diphenylcyclopropenone (DPC). Receptors originate from a woman aged 30 to 39 with alopecia areata. Some clones in this sample may be carry-over from other donors' samples.

V gene TRBV29-1 combines with J gene TRBJ2-1; tentatively, D is TRBD1 (5 bases). The CDR3 spans 11 residues. Germline V CDR1 and CDR2: SQVTM, ANQGSEA. V lost 3 bases and J 9 bases, leaving 9 bases between the germline ends. CDR3 sequence: CSVDRVGEQFF. CDR3 nucleotide sequence: TGCAGCGTTGACAGGGTGGGTGAGCAGTTCTTC.

In its sample, this clonotype ranks as medium-sized (0.01 to 0.1%). The genes are TRBV6-2 or TRBV6-3 and TRBJ1-2; no definite D call. Trimming removed 4 bases at V and 3 bases at J, with 3 bases between. CDR3 size: 11 residues. Germline CDR1 MNHEY, CDR2 SVGEGT. DNA of the CDR3: TGTGCCAGCAGTTGGGACTATGGCTACACCTTC. Its protein is CASSWDYGYTF.

This clonotype appeared a few times. The gene calls are TRBV11-1 and TRBJ2-3; 11 nucleotides agree with TRBD1. The CDR3 extends over 15 amino acids. The germline CDR1 and CDR2 sequences are SGHAT and FQDESV (reference sequence). The junction had 5 bases not matched to a gene; V was cut back by 5 bases and J by 4 bases. This chain's CDR3 is CASSAGQGGPDTQYF. Written as DNA, the CDR3 is TGTGCCAGCAGCGCGGGACAGGGGGGTCCAGATACGCAGTATTTT.

This clonotype has just a few counts. The genes are TRBV6-2 or TRBV6-3 and TRBJ2-1; D might be TRBD2 (6 bases). The CDR3 covers 13 residues. Trimming removed 8 bases from V and 2 bases from J, with 10 bases in between. The V gene's germline CDR1 is MNHEY and CDR2 SVGEGT. The DNA of the CDR3 is TGTGCCAGCCTTAGCGGCCCCTACAATGAGCAGTTCTTC. Amino acid sequence: CASLSGPYNEQFF.

In this sample, this clonotype turned up many times. The genes are TRBV5-4 and TRBJ2-1; 7 bases match TRBD1. CDR3 length: 15 amino acids. The V gene's germline CDR1 is SGHNT and CDR2 YYREEE (reference sequence). The V gene end was trimmed by 3 bases and the J gene end by 0 bases; junction bases not matched to a gene: 3. This chain's CDR3 is CASSSQGNSYNEQFF. In nucleotides, the CDR3 is TGTGCCAGCAGCTCACAGGGGAACTCCTACAATGAGCAGTTCTTC.

This clonotype was seen a few times. The genes are TRBV18 and TRBJ1-2, with D perhaps matching TRBD1 (6 bases). V was clipped by 6 bases and J by 1 base, with 21 bases between them. In germline, CDR1 is KGHSH, CDR2 LQKENI. The CDR3 runs to 17 residues. In nucleotides, the CDR3 is TGTGCCAGCTCCCCTCGGGGGCGCGAACCCAATAACTATGGCTACACCTTC. Its translation: CASSPRGREPNNYGYTF. Full variable domain (remainder filled in from reference TRBV18 and TRBJ1-2): NAGVMQNPRHLVRRRGQEARLRCSPMKGHSHVYWYRQLPEEGLKFMVYLQKENIIDESGMPKERFSAEFPKEGPSILRIQQVVRGDSAAYFCASSPRGREPNNYGYTFGSGTRLTVV.

The table lists this clonotype with many counts. The rearrangement uses TRBV19 and TRBJ2-1; 7 bases match TRBD2. The CDR3 covers 17 residues. V lost 5 bases, J lost 3 bases, and 13 bases stayed unmatched. Germline CDR1 LNHDA, CDR2 SQIVND (reference sequence). As DNA, the CDR3 is TGTGCCAGTAGTGGGAAACCGGGACTAACTAACTACAATGAGCAGTTCTTC. Protein: CASSGKPGLTNYNEQFF.

This clonotype was seen more than once but under ten times. This rearrangement joins TRBV20-1 to TRBJ2-3; D unclear. The length of the CDR3 is 13 residues. V gave up 5 bases and J gave up 2 bases, with 11 bases separating them. Germline V lookup: CDR1 DFQATT, CDR2 SNEGSKA (reference sequence). The CDR3 DNA follows: TGCAGTGCTGGAAACCCGACCACAGATACGCAGTATTTT. Translated: CSAGNPTTDTQYF.

This clonotype is medium-sized (0.01 to 0.1%) within its sample. The chain uses TRBV19 and TRBJ2-1; possible D gene TRBD2, 6 bases. CDR3 length: 15 amino acids. Trimming took 3 bases from V and 8 from J, leaving 17 bases between them. CDR1 and CDR2 (germline): LNHDA, SQIVND (reference sequence). As DNA, the CDR3 is TGTGCCAGTAGTATGTGGATCGGGGGTGCGGATGAGCAGTTCTTC. Its translation: CASSMWIGGADEQFF. Using reference TRBV19 and TRBJ2-1 for the parts outside the CDR3, the full variable domain is DGGITQSPKYLFRKEGQNVTLSCEQNLNHDAMYWYRQDPGQGLRLIYYSQIVNDFQKGDIAEGYSVSREKKESFPLTVTSAQKNPTAFYLCASSMWIGGADEQFFGPGTRLTVL.

This clonotype occurred a few times. The chain carries TRBV23-1 and TRBJ2-1; a possible D gene is TRBD1 (6 bases). Being an ORF, TRBV23-1 has a function that is uncertain. V was trimmed by 4 bases and J by 4 bases, leaving 17 bases between them. This CDR3 is 16 amino acids long. CDR3 amino acids: CASSLDRSGGYNEQFF. CDR3 nucleotide sequence: TGCGCCAGCAGTCTCGACAGGTCTGGGGGTTACAATGAGCAGTTCTTC.

V usage is TRBV6-6 and J usage is TRBJ1-6, with 12 nucleotides matching TRBD1. Germline V gene sequence: CDR1 MNHNY, CDR2 SVGAGI (reference sequence). The ends lost 5 bases at V and 10 bases at J; junction bases unmatched: 6. This CDR3 is 15 amino acids long. The CDR3 loop is CASSPGQGAGSPLHF. As DNA, the CDR3 is TGTGCCAGCAGTCCGGGACAGGGGGCTGGCTCACCCCTCCACTTT.

The CDR3 loop is CSVGAGEGYTQYF. The CDR3 nucleotides are TGCAGCGTTGGGGCGGGAGAGGGATATACGCAGTATTTT. The chain is built from TRBV29-1 and TRBJ2-3; the match to TRBD2 covers 7 bases. This CDR3 is built from 13 residues. J was trimmed by 7 bases and V by 4 bases; bases with no gene match: 8. Germline CDR1 is SQVTM and CDR2 is ANQGSEA.

This clonotype was observed many times. V usage is TRBV7-2 and J usage is TRBJ2-7; the D is unclear. The CDR3 is 14 residues long. The V and J ends lost 0 bases and 5 bases respectively, with 11 bases between them. Per the germline V gene, CDR1 is SGHTA and CDR2 is FQGNSA. The DNA of the CDR3 is TGTGCCAGCAGCTTAGCCCTTAGTAGAGACGAGCAGTACGTC. Residues: CASSLALSRDEQYV.

This clonotype has a handful of counts. The J gene is TRBJ2-1, the V gene TRBV5-5; 7 nucleotides line up with TRBD2. CDR1 and CDR2 (germline): SGHKS, YYEKEE (reference sequence). J was trimmed by 6 bases and V by 4 bases; bases with no gene match: 10. This CDR3 comprises 15 residues. The CDR3 spells CASSPVWGEGNEQFF. The CDR3 DNA reads as TGTGCCAGCAGCCCCGTCTGGGGGGAGGGCAATGAGCAGTTCTTC.

This clonotype was counted at least ten times. The rearrangement uses TRBV5-1 and TRBJ2-1; TRBD2 aligns across 9 bases. V dropped 2 bases and J dropped 9; count of bases not matched to a gene: 6. Germline CDR1 SGHRS, CDR2 YFSETQ. There are 14 residues in the CDR3. CDR3 sequence reads: CASSLGLARGEQFF. The CDR3 DNA sequence: TGCGCCAGCAGCTTAGGACTAGCGAGAGGTGAGCAGTTCTTC.

The CDR3, as DNA: TGTGCCAGCGTGGCGGGGACGAGCTCCTACAATGAGCAGTTCTTC. Its translation is CASVAGTSSYNEQFF. The chain employs TRBV7-8 and TRBJ2-1; D possibly corresponds to TRBD2 (6 bases). In germline, CDR1 is SGHVS, CDR2 FQNEAQ. V gave up 8 bases and J gave up 0 bases, with 14 bases separating them. The length of the CDR3 is 15 residues.

V gene TRBV12-3 or TRBV12-4 combines with J gene TRBJ2-3; D uncertain. The CDR3 is 11 residues long. Trimming took off 7 bases at V and 5 bases at J, with 7 bases between the two ends. The chain's CDR3 is CASTLGDTQYF. CDR3 nucleotides: TGTGCCAGCACTCTGGGAGATACGCAGTATTTT.